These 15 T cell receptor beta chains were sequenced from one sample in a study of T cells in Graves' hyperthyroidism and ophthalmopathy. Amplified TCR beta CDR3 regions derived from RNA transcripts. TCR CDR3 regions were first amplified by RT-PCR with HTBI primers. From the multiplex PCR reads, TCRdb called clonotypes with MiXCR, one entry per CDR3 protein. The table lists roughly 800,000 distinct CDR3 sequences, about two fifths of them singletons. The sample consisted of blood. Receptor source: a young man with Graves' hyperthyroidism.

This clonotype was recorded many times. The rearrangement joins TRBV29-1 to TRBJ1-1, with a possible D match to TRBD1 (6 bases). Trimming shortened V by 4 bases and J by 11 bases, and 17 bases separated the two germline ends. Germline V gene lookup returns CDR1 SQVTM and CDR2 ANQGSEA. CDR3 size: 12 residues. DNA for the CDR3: TGCAGCGTTGCGGGGGGCGAGGTTTTGGCTTTCTTT. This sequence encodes CSVAGGEVLAFF.

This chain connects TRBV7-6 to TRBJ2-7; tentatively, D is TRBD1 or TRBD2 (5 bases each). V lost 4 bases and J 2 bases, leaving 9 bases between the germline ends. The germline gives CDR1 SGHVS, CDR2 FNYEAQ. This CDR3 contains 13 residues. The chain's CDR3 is CASSWDVAYEQYF. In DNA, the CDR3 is TGTGCCAGCAGCTGGGACGTAGCCTACGAGCAGTACTTC.

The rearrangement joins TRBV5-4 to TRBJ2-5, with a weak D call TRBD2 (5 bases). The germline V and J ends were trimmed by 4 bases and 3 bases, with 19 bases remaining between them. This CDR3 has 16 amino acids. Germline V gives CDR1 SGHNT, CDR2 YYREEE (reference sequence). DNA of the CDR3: TGTGCCAGCAGCCTCGGTGGTGGGTGGGGAGAAGAGACCCAGTACTTC. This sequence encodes CASSLGGGWGEETQYF.

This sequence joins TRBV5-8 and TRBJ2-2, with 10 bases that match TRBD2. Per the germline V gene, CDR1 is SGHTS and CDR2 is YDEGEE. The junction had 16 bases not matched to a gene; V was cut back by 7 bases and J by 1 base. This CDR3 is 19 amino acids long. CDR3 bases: TGTGCCAGCCCCCAAGGACGCCTAGCGGGGGTTCTGAACACCGGGGAGCTGTTTTTT. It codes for CASPQGRLAGVLNTGELFF.

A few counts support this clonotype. The CDR3 loop is CSAYHPKREALYEQYF. In DNA, the CDR3 is TGCAGTGCTTATCATCCCAAGCGGGAGGCCCTCTACGAGCAGTACTTC. This chain connects TRBV20-1 to TRBJ2-7, with 9 positions matching TRBD2. Germline V CDR1 and CDR2: DFQATT, SNEGSKA (reference sequence). CDR3 length equals 16 residues. V lost 5 bases and J lost 3; bases outside the gene matches: 14.

In nucleotides, the CDR3 is TGCAGCGTTGTTGGCCAGAGCCTTTATGGCTACACCTTC. This codes for CSVVGQSLYGYTF. The rearrangement links TRBV29-1 to TRBJ1-2; D is unresolved. CDR3 length: 13 residues. The V end was cut by 4 bases, the J end by 5 bases, with 14 bases between. Germline CDR1 reads SQVTM; CDR2 reads ANQGSEA.

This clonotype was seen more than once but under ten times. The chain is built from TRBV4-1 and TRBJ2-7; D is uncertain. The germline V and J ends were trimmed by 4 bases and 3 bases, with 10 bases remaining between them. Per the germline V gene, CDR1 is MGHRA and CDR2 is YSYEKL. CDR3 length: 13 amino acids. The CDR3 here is CASSPTGLYEQYF. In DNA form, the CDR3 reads TGCGCCAGCAGCCCCACCGGCCTCTACGAGCAGTACTTC.

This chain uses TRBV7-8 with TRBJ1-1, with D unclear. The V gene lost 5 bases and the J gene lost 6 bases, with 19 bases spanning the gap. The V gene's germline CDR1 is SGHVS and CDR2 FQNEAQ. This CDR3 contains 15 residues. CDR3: CASSPFAIWLAEAFF. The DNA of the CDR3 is TGTGCCAGCAGCCCATTCGCCATTTGGTTGGCTGAAGCTTTCTTT.

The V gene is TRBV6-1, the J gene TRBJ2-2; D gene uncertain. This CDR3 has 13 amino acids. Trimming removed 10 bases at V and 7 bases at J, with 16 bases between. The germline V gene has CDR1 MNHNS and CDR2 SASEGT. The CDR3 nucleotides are TGTGCCACGATCTCGGGCATCTTCGGGGAGCTGTTTTTT. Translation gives CATISGIFGELFF.

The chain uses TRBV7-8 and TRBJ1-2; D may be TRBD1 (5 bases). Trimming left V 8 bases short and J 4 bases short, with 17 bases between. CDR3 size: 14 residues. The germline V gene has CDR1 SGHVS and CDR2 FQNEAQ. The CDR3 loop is CASVSDSEGYGYTF. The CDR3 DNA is TGTGCCAGCGTCTCAGACAGTGAGGGCTATGGCTACACCTTC.

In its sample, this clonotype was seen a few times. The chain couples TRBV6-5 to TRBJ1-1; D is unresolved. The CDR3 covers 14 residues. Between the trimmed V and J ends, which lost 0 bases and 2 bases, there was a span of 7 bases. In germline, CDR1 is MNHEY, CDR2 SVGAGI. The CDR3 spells CASSYSVVNTEAFF. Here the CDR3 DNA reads TGTGCCAGCAGTTACTCCGTAGTCAACACTGAAGCTTTCTTT.

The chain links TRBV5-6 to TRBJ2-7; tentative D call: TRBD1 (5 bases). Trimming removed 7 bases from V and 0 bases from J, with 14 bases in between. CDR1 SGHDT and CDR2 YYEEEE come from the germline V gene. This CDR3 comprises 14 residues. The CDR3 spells CASEGPDNSYEQYF. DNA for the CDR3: TGTGCCAGCGAAGGCCCGGACAACTCCTACGAGCAGTACTTC.

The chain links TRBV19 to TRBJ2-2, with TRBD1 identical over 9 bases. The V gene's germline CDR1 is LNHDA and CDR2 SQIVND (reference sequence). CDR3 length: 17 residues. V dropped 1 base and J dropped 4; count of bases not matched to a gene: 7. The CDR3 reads CASSIAPPTGGTGELFF. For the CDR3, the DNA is TGTGCCAGTAGTATAGCCCCTCCGACAGGGGGCACCGGGGAGCTGTTTTTT.

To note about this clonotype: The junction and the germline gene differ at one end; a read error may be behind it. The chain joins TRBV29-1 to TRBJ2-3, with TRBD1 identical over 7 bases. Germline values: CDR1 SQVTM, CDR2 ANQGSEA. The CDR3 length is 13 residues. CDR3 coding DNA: TGCAGCATTGACAGGGCACGGGGAGATACGCAGTATTTT. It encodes CSIDRARGDTQYF.

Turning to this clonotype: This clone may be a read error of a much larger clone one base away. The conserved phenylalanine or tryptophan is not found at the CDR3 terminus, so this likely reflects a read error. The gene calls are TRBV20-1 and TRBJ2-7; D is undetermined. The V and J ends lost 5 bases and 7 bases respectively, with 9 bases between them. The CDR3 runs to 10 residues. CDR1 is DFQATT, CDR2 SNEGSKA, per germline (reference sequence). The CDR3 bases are TGCAGTGCTCCAATGGTAGAGCAGTACCTC. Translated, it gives CSAPMVEQYL.